This TCR beta chain stems from a study of T cells in Graves' hyperthyroidism and ophthalmopathy. Authors of the study amplified TCR beta CDR3 regions from RNA transcripts. With the HTBI primer set, the TCR CDR3 went through a first round of RT-PCR. TCRdb reanalysed the multiplex PCR reads using MiXCR and keeps one entry per CDR3 protein. This table holds 550,000 to 800,000 distinct CDR3 sequences, 15% to 20% found once. Study-wide results and caveats: Ophthalmopathy stood apart from stable hyperthyroidism in a 13 V-J model.

Germline assignment: CDR1 SGHDT and CDR2 YYEEEE. Germline trimming cut 3 bases from V and 2 bases from J; bases unmatched to any gene: 4. The CDR3 is 16 amino acids. This clonotype occurred many times. Its matching antigen is unknown. Sequencing was done on a sample of blood. This receptor was taken from a man aged 45 to 65 with Graves' hyperthyroidism. The chain uses TRBV5-6 and TRBJ2-2, with 10 nucleotides matching TRBD1. The CDR3 DNA reads TGTGCCAGCAGCTGGGGACAGGGGCTAAACACCGGGGAGCTGTTTTTT. This encodes CASSWGQGLNTGELFF.